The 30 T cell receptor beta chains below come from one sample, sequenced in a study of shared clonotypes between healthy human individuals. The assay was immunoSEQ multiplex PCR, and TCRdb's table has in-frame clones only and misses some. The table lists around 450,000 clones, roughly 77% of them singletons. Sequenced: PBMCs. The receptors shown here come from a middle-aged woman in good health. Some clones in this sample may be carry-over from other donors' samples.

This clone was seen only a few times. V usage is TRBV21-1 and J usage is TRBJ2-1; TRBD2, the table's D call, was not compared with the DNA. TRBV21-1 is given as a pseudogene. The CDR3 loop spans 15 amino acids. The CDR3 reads CASSKATTSVYEQFF. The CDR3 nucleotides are TGTGCCAGCAGCAAAGCGACGACTAGCGTGTATGAGCAGTTCTTC.

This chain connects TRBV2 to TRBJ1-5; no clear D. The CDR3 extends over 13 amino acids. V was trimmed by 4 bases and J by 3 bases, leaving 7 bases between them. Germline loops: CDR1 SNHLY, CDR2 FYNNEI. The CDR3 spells CASSGDLNQPQHF. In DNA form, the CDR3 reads TGTGCCAGCAGTGGGGATCTCAATCAGCCCCAGCATTTT.

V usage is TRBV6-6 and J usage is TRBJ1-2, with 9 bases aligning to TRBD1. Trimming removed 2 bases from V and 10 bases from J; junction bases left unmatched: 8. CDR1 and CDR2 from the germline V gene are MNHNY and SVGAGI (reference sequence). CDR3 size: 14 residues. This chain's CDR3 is CASSYPGQGNDYTF. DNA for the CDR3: TGTGCCAGCAGTTACCCGGGACAGGGAAATGACTACACCTTC.

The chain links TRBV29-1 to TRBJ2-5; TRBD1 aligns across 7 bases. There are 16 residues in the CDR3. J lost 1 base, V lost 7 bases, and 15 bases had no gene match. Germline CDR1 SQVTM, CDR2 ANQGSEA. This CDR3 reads CSAITRQGLGQETQYF. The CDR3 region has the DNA TGCAGCGCAATTACCCGACAGGGTCTGGGCCAAGAGACCCAGTACTTC.

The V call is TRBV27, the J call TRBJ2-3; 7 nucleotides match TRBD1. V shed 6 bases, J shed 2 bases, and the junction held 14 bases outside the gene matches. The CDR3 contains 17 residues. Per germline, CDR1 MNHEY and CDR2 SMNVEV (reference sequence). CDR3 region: CASSHYGFGTATDTQYF. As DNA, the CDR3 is TGTGCCAGCAGCCACTATGGGTTCGGGACAGCCACAGATACGCAGTATTTT.

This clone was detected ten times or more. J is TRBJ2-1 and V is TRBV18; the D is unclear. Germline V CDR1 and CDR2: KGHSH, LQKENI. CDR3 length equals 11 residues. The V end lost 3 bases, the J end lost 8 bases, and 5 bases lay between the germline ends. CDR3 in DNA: TGTGCCAGCTCACCGTCCGATGAGCAGTTCTTC. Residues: CASSPSDEQFF.

The chain's CDR3 is CASSIRGPRSSYEQYF. The CDR3 DNA follows: TGTGCCAGTAGTATTCGGGGACCTAGGAGCTCCTACGAGCAGTACTTC. The chain recombines TRBV19 with TRBJ2-7; D may be TRBD1 or TRBD2 (5 bases each). The CDR3 length is 16 residues. Trimming stripped 3 bases from V and 0 bases from J, with 15 bases between. The germline V gene has CDR1 LNHDA and CDR2 SQIVND (reference sequence).

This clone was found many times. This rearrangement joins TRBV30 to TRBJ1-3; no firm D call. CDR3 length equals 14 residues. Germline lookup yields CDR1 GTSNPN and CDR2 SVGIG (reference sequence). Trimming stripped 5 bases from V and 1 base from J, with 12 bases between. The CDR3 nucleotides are TGTGCCTGGTTAAGAGGGAGATCTGGAAACACCATATATTTT. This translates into CAWLRGRSGNTIYF.

The CDR3 protein is CASSSGTSTYQETQYF. CDR3 nucleotide sequence: TGTGCCAGCAGCTCCGGGACATCGACGTACCAAGAGACCCAGTACTTC. The chain employs TRBV13 and TRBJ2-5; weak D call: TRBD1 (6 bases). Trimming left V 4 bases short and J 0 bases short, with 15 bases between. The CDR3 spans 16 residues. CDR1 and CDR2 (germline): PRHDT, FYEKMQ (reference sequence).

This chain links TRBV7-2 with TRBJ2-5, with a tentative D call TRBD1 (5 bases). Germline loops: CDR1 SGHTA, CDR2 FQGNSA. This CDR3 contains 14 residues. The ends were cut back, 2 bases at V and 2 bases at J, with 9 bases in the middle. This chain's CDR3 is CASSLRQPQETQYF. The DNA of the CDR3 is TGTGCCAGCAGCTTAAGACAGCCACAAGAGACCCAGTACTTC. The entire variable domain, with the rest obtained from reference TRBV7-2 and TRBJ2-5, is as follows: GAGVSQSPSNKVTEKGKDVELRCDPISGHTALYWYRQSLGQGLEFLIYFQGNSAPDKSGLPSDRFSAERTGGSVSTLTIQRTQQEDSAVYLCASSLRQPQETQYFGPGTRLLVL.

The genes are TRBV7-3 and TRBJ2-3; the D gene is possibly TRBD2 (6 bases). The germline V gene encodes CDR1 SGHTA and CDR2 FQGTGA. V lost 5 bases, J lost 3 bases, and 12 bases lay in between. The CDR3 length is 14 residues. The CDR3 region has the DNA TGTGCCAGCAGCCCGGGAGTGAGAACAGATACGCAGTATTTT. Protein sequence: CASSPGVRTDTQYF. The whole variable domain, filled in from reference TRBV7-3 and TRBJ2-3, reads GAGVSQTPSNKVTEKGKYVELRCDPISGHTALYWYRQSLGQGPEFLIYFQGTGAADDSGLPNDRFFAVRPEGSVSTLKIQRTERGDSAVYLCASSPGVRTDTQYFGPGTRLTVL.

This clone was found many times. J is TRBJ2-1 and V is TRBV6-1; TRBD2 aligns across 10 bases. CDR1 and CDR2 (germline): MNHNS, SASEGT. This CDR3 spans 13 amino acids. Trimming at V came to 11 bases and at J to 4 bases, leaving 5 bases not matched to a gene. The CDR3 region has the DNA TGTGCCGGAGGACTAGCGGAGTACAATGAGCAGTTCTTC. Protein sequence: CAGGLAEYNEQFF.

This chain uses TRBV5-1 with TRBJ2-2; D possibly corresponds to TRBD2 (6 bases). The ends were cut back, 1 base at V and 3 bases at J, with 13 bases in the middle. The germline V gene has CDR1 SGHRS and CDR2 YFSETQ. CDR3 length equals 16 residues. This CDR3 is CASSLLLASDTGELFF. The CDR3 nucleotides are TGCGCCAGCAGCTTGCTCCTAGCGTCGGACACCGGGGAGCTGTTTTTT.

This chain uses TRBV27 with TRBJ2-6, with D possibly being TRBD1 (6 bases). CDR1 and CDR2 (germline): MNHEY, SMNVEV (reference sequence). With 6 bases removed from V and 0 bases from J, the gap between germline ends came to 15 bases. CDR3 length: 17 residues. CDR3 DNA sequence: TGTGCCAGCAGGCACGCGGACAGCAGCTCTGGGGCCAACGTCCTGACTTTC. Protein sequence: CASRHADSSSGANVLTF.

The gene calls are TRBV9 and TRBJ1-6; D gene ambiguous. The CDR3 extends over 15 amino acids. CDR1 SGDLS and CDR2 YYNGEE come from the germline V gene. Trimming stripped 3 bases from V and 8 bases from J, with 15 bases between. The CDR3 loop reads CASSATIQPDSPLHF. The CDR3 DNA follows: TGTGCCAGCAGCGCGACAATCCAACCCGATTCACCCCTCCACTTT.

CDR3: CASSPSVSNEKLFF. CDR3 nucleotides: TGTGCCAGCAGCCCCTCGGTCTCCAATGAAAAACTGTTTTTT. The chain links TRBV14 to TRBJ1-4; D remains unclear. V was shortened by 4 bases and J by 5 bases, with 11 bases between the two germline ends. Germline CDR1 and CDR2: SGHDN and FVKESK. The CDR3 sequence is 14 residues long. Full variable domain (missing parts from reference TRBV14 and TRBJ1-4): EAGVTQFPSHSVIEKGQTVTLRCDPISGHDNLYWYRRVMGKEIKFLLHFVKESKQDESGMPNNRFLAERTGGTYSTLKVQPAELEDSGVYFCASSPSVSNEKLFFGSGTQLSVL.

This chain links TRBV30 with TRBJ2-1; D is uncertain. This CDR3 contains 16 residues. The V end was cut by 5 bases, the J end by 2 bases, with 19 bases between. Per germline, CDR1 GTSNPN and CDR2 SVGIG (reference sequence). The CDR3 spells CAWRQNIGRTYNEQFF. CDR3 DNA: TGTGCCTGGCGTCAAAATATCGGCCGTACCTACAATGAGCAGTTCTTC. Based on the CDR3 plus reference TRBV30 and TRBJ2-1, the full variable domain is SQTIHQWPATLVQPVGSPLSLECTVEGTSNPNLYWYRQAAGRGLQLLFYSVGIGQISSEVPQNLSASRPQDRQFILSSKKLLLSDSGFYLCAWRQNIGRTYNEQFFGPGTRLTVL.

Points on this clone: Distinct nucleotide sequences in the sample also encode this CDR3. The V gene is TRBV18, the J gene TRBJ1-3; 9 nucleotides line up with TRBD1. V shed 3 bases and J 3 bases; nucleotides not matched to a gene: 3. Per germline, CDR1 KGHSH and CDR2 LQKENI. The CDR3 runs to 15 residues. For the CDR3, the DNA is TGTGCCAGCTCACCCTCGGGACAGGGTGGAAACACCATATATTTT. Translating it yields CASSPSGQGGNTIYF.

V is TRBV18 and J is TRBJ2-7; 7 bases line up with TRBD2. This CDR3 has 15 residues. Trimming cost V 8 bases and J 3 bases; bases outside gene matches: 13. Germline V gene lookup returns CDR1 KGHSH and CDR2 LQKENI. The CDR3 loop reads CASTDFPSGDYEQYF. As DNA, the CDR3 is TGTGCCAGCACGGACTTCCCTAGCGGAGACTACGAGCAGTACTTC. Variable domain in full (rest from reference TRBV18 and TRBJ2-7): NAGVMQNPRHLVRRRGQEARLRCSPMKGHSHVYWYRQLPEEGLKFMVYLQKENIIDESGMPKERFSAEFPKEGPSILRIQQVVRGDSAAYFCASTDFPSGDYEQYFGPGTRLTVT.

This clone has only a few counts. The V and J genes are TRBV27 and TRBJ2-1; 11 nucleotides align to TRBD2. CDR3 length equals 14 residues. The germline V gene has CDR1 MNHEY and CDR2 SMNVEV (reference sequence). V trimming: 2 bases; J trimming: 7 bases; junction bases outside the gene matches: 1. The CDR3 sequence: CASSLGLAGNEQFF. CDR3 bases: TGTGCCAGCAGTTTAGGACTAGCGGGTAATGAGCAGTTCTTC.

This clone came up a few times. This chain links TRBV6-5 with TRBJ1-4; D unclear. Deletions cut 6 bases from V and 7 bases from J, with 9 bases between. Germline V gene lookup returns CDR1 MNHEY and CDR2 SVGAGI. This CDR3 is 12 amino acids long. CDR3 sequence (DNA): TGTGCCAGCAGGGGCGCAGGTGAAAAACTGTTTTTT. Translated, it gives CASRGAGEKLFF.

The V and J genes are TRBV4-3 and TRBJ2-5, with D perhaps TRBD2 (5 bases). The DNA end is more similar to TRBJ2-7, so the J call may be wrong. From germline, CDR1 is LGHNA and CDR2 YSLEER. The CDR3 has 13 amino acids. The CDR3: CASSQYRGLEQYF. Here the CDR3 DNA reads TGCGCCAGCAGCCAGTACCGGGGTCTCGAGCAGTACTTC.

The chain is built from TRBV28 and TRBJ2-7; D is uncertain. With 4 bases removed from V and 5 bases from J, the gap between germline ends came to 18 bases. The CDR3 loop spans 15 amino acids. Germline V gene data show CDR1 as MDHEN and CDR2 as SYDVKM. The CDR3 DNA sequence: TGTGCCAGCAGTTCCACTGGCCAGCCCCGGGACGAGCAGTACTTC. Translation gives CASSSTGQPRDEQYF.

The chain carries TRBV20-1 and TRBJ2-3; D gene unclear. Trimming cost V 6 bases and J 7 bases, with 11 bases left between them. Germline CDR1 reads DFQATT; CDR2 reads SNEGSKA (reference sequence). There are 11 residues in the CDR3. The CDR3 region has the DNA TGCAGTGCGCAGACGGGCCATACGCAGTATTTT. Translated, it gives CSAQTGHTQYF.

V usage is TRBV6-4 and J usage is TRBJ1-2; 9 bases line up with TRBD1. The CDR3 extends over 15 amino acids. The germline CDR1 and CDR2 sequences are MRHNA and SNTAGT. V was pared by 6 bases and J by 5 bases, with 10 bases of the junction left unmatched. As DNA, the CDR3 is TGTGCCAGCAGGACCTGGGGGACAGGGCCATATGGCTACACCTTC. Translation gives CASRTWGTGPYGYTF.

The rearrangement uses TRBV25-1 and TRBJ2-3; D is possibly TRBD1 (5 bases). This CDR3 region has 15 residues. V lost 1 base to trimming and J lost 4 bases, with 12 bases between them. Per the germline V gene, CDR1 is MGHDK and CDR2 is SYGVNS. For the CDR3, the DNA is TGTGCCAGCAGTGAATCTCAGGGCCGCGCAGATACGCAGTATTTT. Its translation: CASSESQGRADTQYF. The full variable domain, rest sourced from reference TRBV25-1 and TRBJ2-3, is EADIYQTPRYLVIGTGKKITLECSQTMGHDKMYWYQQDPGMELHLIHYSYGVNSTEKGDLSSESTVSRIRTEHFPLTLESARPSHTSQYLCASSESQGRADTQYFGPGTRLTVL.

CDR3 in amino acids: CASSLLADTDTQYF. CDR3 DNA: TGTGCCAGCAGTTTACTAGCGGACACAGATACGCAGTATTTT. The chain combines TRBV2 with TRBJ2-3; TRBD2 matches 8 bases. The CDR3 covers 14 residues. V lost 5 bases, J lost 2 bases, and 3 bases stayed unmatched. Germline V gene lookup returns CDR1 SNHLY and CDR2 FYNNEI.

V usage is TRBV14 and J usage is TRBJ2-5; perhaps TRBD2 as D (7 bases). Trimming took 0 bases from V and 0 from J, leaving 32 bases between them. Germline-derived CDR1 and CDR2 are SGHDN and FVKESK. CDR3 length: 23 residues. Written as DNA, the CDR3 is TGTGCCAGCAGCCAAGAGGCTTTCCCGCCGGGGGGCTCGGGGAACTCGGACCAAGAGACCCAGTACTTC. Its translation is CASSQEAFPPGGSGNSDQETQYF.

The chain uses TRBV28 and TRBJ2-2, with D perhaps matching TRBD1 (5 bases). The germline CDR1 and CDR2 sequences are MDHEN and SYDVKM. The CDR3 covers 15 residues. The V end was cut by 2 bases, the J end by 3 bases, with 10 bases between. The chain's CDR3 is CASSLIAGYTGELFF. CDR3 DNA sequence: TGTGCCAGCAGTTTAATCGCAGGGTACACCGGGGAGCTGTTTTTT. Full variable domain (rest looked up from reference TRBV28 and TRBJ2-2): DVKVTQSSRYLVKRTGEKVFLECVQDMDHENMFWYRQDPGLGLRLIYFSYDVKMKEKGDIPEGYSVSREKKERFSLILESASTNQTSMYLCASSLIAGYTGELFFGEGSRLTVL.

The CDR3 DNA is TGTGCCAGCAGCCCCAAGACTAGCGAAGAGACCCAGTACTTC. It is translated as CASSPKTSEETQYF. This chain joins TRBV7-2 and TRBJ2-5; TRBD2 matches 8 bases. The CDR3 spans 14 residues. Trimming at V came to 5 bases and at J to 3 bases, leaving 5 bases not matched to a gene. Germline V gene lookup returns CDR1 SGHTA and CDR2 FQGNSA. The full variable domain, its missing parts supplied by reference TRBV7-2 and TRBJ2-5, is GAGVSQSPSNKVTEKGKDVELRCDPISGHTALYWYRQSLGQGLEFLIYFQGNSAPDKSGLPSDRFSAERTGGSVSTLTIQRTQQEDSAVYLCASSPKTSEETQYFGPGTRLLVL.